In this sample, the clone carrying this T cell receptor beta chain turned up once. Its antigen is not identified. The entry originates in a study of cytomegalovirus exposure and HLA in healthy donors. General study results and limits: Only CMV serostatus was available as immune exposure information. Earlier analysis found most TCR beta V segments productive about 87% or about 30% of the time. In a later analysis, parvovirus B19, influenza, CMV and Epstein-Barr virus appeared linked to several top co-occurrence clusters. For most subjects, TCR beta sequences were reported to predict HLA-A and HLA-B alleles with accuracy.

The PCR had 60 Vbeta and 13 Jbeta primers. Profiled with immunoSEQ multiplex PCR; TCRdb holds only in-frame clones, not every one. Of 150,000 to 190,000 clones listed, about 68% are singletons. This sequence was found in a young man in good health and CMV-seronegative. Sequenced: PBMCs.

The CDR3, as DNA: TGTGCCAGCAGCCGGAGACAGGGACTTGGGACTAATGAAAAACTGTTTTTT. Encoded protein: CASSRRQGLGTNEKLFF. The chain recombines TRBV9 with TRBJ1-4; 7 nucleotides align to TRBD1. V lost 4 bases and J lost 2; bases outside the gene matches: 11. This CDR3 is built from 17 residues. Germline V gene lookup returns CDR1 SGDLS and CDR2 YYNGEE.